The T cell receptor (beta chain) under discussion was sequenced for a study of blood T cell repertoires in COVID-19. Study at large: Whether acute or convalescent, the COVID-19 samples came from the United States, Italy and Spain. T cells, B-cell-depleted T cells, or PBMCs provided the cDNA or gDNA that served as material.

How the authors handled the data: Amplified reference gene primers provided the basis for estimating nucleated cell counts. Using immunoSEQ multiplex PCR, the repertoire was profiled, and TCRdb retains in-frame clones only, with some absent. V and J calls and clone size are those listed in that table; D and trimming were worked out from the DNA. Here the sample spans about 230,000 clones, around 84% being singletons. The CDR3 totals 11 residues. V lost 6 bases and J lost 11, with 13 bases in between. Sample: peripheral blood. V is TRBV12-3 or TRBV12-4 and J is TRBJ1-1, with a tentative D call TRBD1 (5 bases). The sequence derives from a man aged 40-50 years who had recovered from COVID-19. The CDR3, as DNA: TGTGCCAGCAGCCAGGGATTCTGGGCTTTCTTT. Amino acids: CASSQGFWAFF.